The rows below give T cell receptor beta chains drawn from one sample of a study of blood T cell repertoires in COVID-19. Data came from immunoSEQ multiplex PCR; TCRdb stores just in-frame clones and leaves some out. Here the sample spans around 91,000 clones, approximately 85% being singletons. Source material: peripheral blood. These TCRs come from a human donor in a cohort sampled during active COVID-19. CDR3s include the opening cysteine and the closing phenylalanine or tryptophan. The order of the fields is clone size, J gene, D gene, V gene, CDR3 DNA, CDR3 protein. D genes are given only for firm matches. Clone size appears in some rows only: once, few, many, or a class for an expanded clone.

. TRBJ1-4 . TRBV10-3 TGTGCCATCAGTGACAGGGCCGATAATGAAAAACTGTTTTTT CAISDRADNEKLFF
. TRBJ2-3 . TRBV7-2 TGTGCCAGCAGCTTTGTCATCTCAAGGGGTACAGATACGCAGTATTTT CASSFVISRGTDTQYF
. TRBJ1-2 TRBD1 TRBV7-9 TGTGCCAGCAGCCCATCGACAGGGGGGTATGGCTACACCTTC CASSPSTGGYGYTF
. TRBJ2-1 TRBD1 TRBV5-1 TGCGCCAGCAGCTTTGAAGGACAGGGGGCGAAGGATGAGCAGTTCTTC CASSFEGQGAKDEQFF
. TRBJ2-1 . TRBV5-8 TGTGCCAGCAGCTTGCGTCGGGGCTCCTACAATGAGCAGTTCTTC CASSLRRGSYNEQFF
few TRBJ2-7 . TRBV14 TGTGCCAGCAGCCAAGGCGCAAGCCAGTACTTC CASSQGASQYF
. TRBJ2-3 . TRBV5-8 TGTGCCAGCAGCTTGGGTGGCGGGGCCTTGAGCACAGATACGCAGTATTTT CASSLGGGALSTDTQYF
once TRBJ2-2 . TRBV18 TGTGCCAGCTCACCACTAGGACTGTCCGGGGAGCTGTTTTTT CASSPLGLSGELFF
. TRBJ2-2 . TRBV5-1 TGCGCCAGCACCCTGGGGGGGGCCATCGGGGAGCTGTTTTTT CASTLGGAIGELFF
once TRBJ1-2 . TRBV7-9 TGTGCCAGCAGCACAACCACGGGGGGCGACTATGGCTACACCTTC CASSTTTGGDYGYTF
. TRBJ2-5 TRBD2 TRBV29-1 TGCAGCGTCGAGGGGCTAGCGGGAGGGCCGGGGGAGACCCAGTACTTC CSVEGLAGGPGETQYF
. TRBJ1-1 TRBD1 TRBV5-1 TGCGCCAGCAGCAGACAGGGGAGGGTGGACACTGAAGCTTTCTTT CASSRQGRVDTEAFF
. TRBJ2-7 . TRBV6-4 TGTGCCAGTGCGCCTTTTAACTCTCAGGAATACGAGCAGTACTTC CASAPFNSQEYEQYF
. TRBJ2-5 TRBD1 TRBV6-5 TGTGCCAGCAGTACCGGGACAGGGACGGAGACCCAGTACTTC CASSTGTGTETQYF
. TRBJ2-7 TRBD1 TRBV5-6 TGTGCCAGCAGCTGGGGGACAGAGCACGAGCAGTACTTC CASSWGTEHEQYF
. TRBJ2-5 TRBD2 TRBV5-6 TGTGCCAGCAGACCCGCGGGAGCGAAAGAGACCCAGTACTTC CASRPAGAKETQYF
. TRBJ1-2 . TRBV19 TGTGCCAGTACAAGTACAGGGTTCTCTGGCTACACCTTC CASTSTGFSGYTF
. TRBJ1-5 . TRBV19 TGTGCCAGTAGTGAGACTAGGGTCCAGCATTTT CASSETRVQHF
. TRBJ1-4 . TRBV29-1 TGCAGCGTCGCCCGGGGTTCCCCTAATGAAAAACTGTTTTTT CSVARGSPNEKLFF
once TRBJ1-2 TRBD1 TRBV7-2 TGTGCCAGCAGCCCCCGGCTAGTTGGACAGGGGGGCTATGGCTACACCTTC CASSPRLVGQGGYGYTF
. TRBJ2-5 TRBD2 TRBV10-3 TGTGCCGCAAGCGGGGGGGCGGGAGAGACCCAGTACTTC CAASGGAGETQYF
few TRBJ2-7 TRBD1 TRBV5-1 TGCGCCAGCAGCCCGACAGGGTTCGAGCAGTACTTC CASSPTGFEQYF
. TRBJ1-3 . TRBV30 TGTGCCTGGAGTTTGAGGGATGTGGGCTCTGGAAACACCATATATTTT CAWSLRDVGSGNTIYF
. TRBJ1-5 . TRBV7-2 TGTGCCAGCAGCTCACAAATACAGGGAAGGCAGCCCCAGCATTTT CASSSQIQGRQPQHF
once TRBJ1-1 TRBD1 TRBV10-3 TGTGCCATCAGTGGGACAGGGGGCACTGAAGCTTTCTTT CAISGTGGTEAFF
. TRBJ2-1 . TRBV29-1 TGCAGCGTTGAAGTGGTAAGACAGTACAATGAGCAGTTCTTC CSVEVVRQYNEQFF
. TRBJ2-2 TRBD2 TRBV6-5 TGTGCCAGCAGTTTGGGACTAGCGGGAAAGTTAGTTTTT CASSLGLAGKLVF
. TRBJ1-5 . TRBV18 TGTGCCAGCTCAGCACAGAGACTTAGCAATCAGCCCCAGCATTTT CASSAQRLSNQPQHF
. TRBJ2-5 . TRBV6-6 TGTGCCAGCAGTCAGATGTCGAGGGAGACCCAGTACTTC CASSQMSRETQYF
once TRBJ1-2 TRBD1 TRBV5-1 TGCGCCAGCAGCAACTCGGGACAGGGTTATGGCTACACCTTC CASSNSGQGYGYTF
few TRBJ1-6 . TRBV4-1 TGCGCCAGCAAACCGGGTCCCCTTAATTCACCCCTCCACTTT CASKPGPLNSPLHF
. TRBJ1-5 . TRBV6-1 TGTGCCAGCAGTGAACAGGTAAATCAGCCCCAGCATTTT CASSEQVNQPQHF
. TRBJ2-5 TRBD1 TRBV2 TGTGCCAGCAGTGAAGGGCAGGGGGCGAGGGAGACCCAGTACTTC CASSEGQGARETQYF
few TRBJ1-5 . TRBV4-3 TGCGCCAGCAGCCCGGGGGAATCCAATCAGCCCCAGCATTTT CASSPGESNQPQHF
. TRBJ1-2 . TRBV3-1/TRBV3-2 TGTGCCAGCAGCCAAGAAGGGGGTAAGGGCTACACCTTC CASSQEGGKGYTF
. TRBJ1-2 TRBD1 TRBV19 TGTGCCAGTGCGTTACAGGGGTCGGCCTATGACTACACCTTC CASALQGSAYDYTF
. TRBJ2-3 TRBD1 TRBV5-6 TGTGCCAGCAGCTTGGTCGACAGGGTGCACAGAGGGACAGATACGCAGTATTTT CASSLVDRVHRGTDTQYF
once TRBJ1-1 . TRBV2 TGTGCCAGCAGTGCAGGGAACACTGAAGCTTTCTTT CASSAGNTEAFF
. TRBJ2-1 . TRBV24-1 TGTGCCACCAAGTCCGGAGGTGAGCAGTTCTTC CATKSGGEQFF
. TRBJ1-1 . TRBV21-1 TGTGCCAGCAGCCCCCGACAGGGGGCAATCGGCACTGAAGCTTTCTTT CASSPRQGAIGTEAFF
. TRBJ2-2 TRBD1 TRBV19 TGTGCCAGTAAGGCGGGACAGGGAAAGACCGGGGAGCTGTTTTTT CASKAGQGKTGELFF
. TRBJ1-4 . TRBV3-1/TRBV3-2 TGTGCCAGCAGCCAAGAGGCCGGACCTGGGGGGGCAAATGAAAAACTGTTTTTT CASSQEAGPGGANEKLFF
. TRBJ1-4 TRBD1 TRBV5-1 TGCGCCAGCAGCTCGACAGGGCCTCAACGTAATGAAAAACTGTTTTTT CASSSTGPQRNEKLFF
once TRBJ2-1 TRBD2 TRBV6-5 TGTGCCAGCAGTTTCCTAGCGGTCTCCTACAATGAGCAGTTCTTC CASSFLAVSYNEQFF
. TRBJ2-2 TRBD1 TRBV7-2 TGTGCCAGCAGCTCACAGGGGGCCAGGCACACCGGGGAGCTGTTTTTT CASSSQGARHTGELFF
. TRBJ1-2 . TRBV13 TGTGCCAGCAGCGTATCGGCTAACTATGGCTACACCTTC CASSVSANYGYTF
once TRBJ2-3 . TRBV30 TGTGCCTGGAGGGGCTTCACAGATACGCAGTATTTT CAWRGFTDTQYF
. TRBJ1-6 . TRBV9 TGTGCCAGCAGCGTAGTTCAGAAAAATTCACCCCTCCACTTT CASSVVQKNSPLHF
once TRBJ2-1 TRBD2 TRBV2 TGTGCCAGCAGGTTCCGACTAGCGGGAGAGAGAAATGAGCAGTTCTTC CASRFRLAGERNEQFF
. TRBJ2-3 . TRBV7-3 TGTGCCAGCAGCTTAGGGGGGGCTCCCCTCGATACGCAGTATTTT CASSLGGAPLDTQYF
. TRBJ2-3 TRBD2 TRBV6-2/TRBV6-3 TGTGCCAGCAGTCCCGGGCAACTAGCGGGAGTTAACACAGATACGCAGTATTTT CASSPGQLAGVNTDTQYF